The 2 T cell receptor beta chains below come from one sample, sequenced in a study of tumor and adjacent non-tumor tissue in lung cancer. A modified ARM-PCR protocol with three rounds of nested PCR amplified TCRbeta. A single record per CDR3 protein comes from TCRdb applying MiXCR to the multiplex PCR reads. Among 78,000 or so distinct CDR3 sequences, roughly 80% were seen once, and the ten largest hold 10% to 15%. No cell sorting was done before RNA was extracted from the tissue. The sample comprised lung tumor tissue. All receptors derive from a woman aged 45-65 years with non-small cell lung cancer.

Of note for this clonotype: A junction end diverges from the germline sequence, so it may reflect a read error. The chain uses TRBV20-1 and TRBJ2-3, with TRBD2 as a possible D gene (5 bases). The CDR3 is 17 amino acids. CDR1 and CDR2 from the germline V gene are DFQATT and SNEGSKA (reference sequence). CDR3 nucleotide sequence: TGCAGTGCTAGAGATCGGTGGAGGAGGCCGAACACAGATATGCAGTATTTT. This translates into CSARDRWRRPNTDMQYF.

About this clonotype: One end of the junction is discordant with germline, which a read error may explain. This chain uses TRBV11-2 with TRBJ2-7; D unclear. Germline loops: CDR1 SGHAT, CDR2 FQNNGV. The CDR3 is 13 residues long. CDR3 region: CASNSDPRDEQYF. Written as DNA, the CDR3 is TGTGCCAGCAACTCAGATCCTCGAGACGAACAGTACTTC.